This T cell receptor (beta chain) was profiled in a study of cytomegalovirus exposure and HLA in healthy donors. A word on this clone: The antigen is not known.

The study ran its PCR with 60 Vbeta and 13 Jbeta primers. Sequencing was performed with immunoSEQ multiplex PCR; in TCRdb, only in-frame clones are kept and a portion is missing. In the table there are roughly 120,000 clones, around 77% of which are singletons. The CDR3 totals 15 residues. Germline V gene lookup returns CDR1 SGHNT and CDR2 YYREEE (reference sequence). The V end lost 5 bases, the J end lost 5 bases, and 16 bases lay between the germline ends. The study's findings and limits: Specificity of three CMV-associated chains for CMV antigens was verified in vitro. Information on immune exposure was restricted to one variable (CMV serostatus).

Input material: PBMCs. V usage is TRBV5-4 and J usage is TRBJ1-4, with D possibly matching TRBD1 (6 bases). The TCR was taken from a human donor in good health. CDR3 amino acids: CASRRGAWGNEKLFF. CDR3 sequence (DNA): TGTGCCAGCAGACGGGGGGCTTGGGGAAATGAAAAACTGTTTTTT.